The 10 T cell receptor beta chains given below trace back to one sample, sequenced in a study of OX40 agonist ivuxolimab in advanced cancers. Generated by immunoSEQ multiplex PCR, the TCRdb table keeps only in-frame clones and is missing some. The profile shows around 78,000 clones, around 87% of them singletons. The material sequenced was CD4+ or CD8+ T cells sorted from blood, taken in a trial of the OX40 agonist ivuxolimab. The receptors derive from an adult with an advanced solid tumor such as melanoma, head and neck, liver or kidney cancer.

The genes are TRBV27 and TRBJ2-7; no clear D gene. CDR1 MNHEY and CDR2 SMNVEV come from the germline V gene (reference sequence). Trimming left V 4 bases short and J 2 bases short, with 9 bases between. There are 13 residues in the CDR3. This CDR3 reads CASSSVRAYEQYF. The CDR3 DNA reads as TGTGCCAGCAGTTCGGTCAGAGCCTACGAGCAGTACTTC.

On this clone: At one boundary the junction diverges from the germline segment, which might be a read error. This rearrangement joins TRBV7-7 to TRBJ2-7; the match to TRBD1 covers 9 bases. This CDR3 region has 13 residues. Germline V lookup: CDR1 SSHAT, CDR2 FNYEAQ (reference sequence). CDR3 in DNA: TGTGCTAGCAGCTTAGACAGGGGGGACGAGCAGTACTTC. The encoded protein is CASSLDRGDEQYF.

J is TRBJ1-6 and V is TRBV6-6; D is ambiguous. From germline, CDR1 is MNHNY and CDR2 SVGAGI (reference sequence). The CDR3 runs to 14 residues. V lost 6 bases and J 6 bases, leaving 12 bases between the germline ends. CDR3 amino acids: CASRATSGNSPLHF. Here the CDR3 DNA reads TGTGCCAGCAGGGCGACGTCGGGTAATTCACCCCTCCACTTT.

The gene calls are TRBV7-2 and TRBJ1-5; 10 nucleotides align to TRBD1. This CDR3 is 15 amino acids long. CDR1 and CDR2 (germline): SGHTA, FQGNSA. V dropped 5 bases and J dropped 6; count of bases not matched to a gene: 7. In DNA form, the CDR3 reads TGTGCCAGCAGCACCCGACAGGGGGCCGGTCAGCCCCAGCATTTT. It translates to CASSTRQGAGQPQHF.

In the case of this clone: Other nucleotide sequences in the sample specify the same CDR3. The chain has TRBV19 and TRBJ1-2; 10 positions match TRBD1. Germline-derived CDR1 and CDR2 are LNHDA and SQIVND (reference sequence). The CDR3 consists of 14 residues. Unmatched junction bases numbered 7, after V lost 8 bases and J lost 4 bases. CDR3 residues: CASEGQGTIYGYTF. CDR3 nucleotide sequence: TGTGCCAGTGAGGGACAGGGGACGATCTATGGCTACACCTTC.

V is TRBV7-9 and J is TRBJ2-5; D gene ambiguous. Germline V gene sequence: CDR1 SEHNR, CDR2 FQNEAQ (reference sequence). V lost 2 bases and J lost 8, with 3 bases in between. The CDR3 runs to 10 residues. The CDR3 here is CASSLITQYF. The CDR3 coding sequence is TGTGCCAGCAGCTTAATTACCCAGTACTTC. The full variable domain, completed using reference TRBV7-9 and TRBJ2-5, is DTGVSQNPRHKITKRGQNVTFRCDPISEHNRLYWYRQTLGQGPEFLTYFQNEAQLEKSRLLSDRFSAERPKGSFSTLEIQRTEQGDSAMYLCASSLITQYFGPGTRLLVL.

This clone was seen only once. The rearrangement uses TRBV11-3 and TRBJ2-3; 10 bases fit TRBD2. Trimming cost V 5 bases and J 1 base; bases outside gene matches: 6. The CDR3 contains 16 residues. Germline V gene lookup returns CDR1 SGHNT and CDR2 YENEEA. The CDR3 DNA sequence: TGTGCCAGCAGCATCCGCCTAGCGGGAGGCACAGATACGCAGTATTTT. It translates to CASSIRLAGGTDTQYF.

The chain is built from TRBV7-9 and TRBJ1-6, with unresolved D. The germline gives CDR1 SEHNR, CDR2 FQNEAQ (reference sequence). The ends were cut back, 3 bases at V and 9 bases at J, with 9 bases in the middle. CDR3 length equals 13 residues. The CDR3 nucleotides are TGTGCCAGCAGCTTGAGGTTGGGTTCACCCCTCCACTTT. Protein: CASSLRLGSPLHF.

The chain carries TRBV28 and TRBJ2-3; 13 nucleotides match TRBD2. CDR1 and CDR2 from the germline V gene are MDHEN and SYDVKM. CDR3 length equals 18 residues. The V and J ends lost 5 bases and 4 bases, in that order; junction bases with no gene match: 12. The CDR3 DNA reads TGTGCCAGCAGTCCCCAACTAGGACTAGCGGGGGACTCAGATACGCAGTATTTT. Translated, it gives CASSPQLGLAGDSDTQYF.

This rearrangement joins TRBV5-1 to TRBJ1-4; D is undetermined. Between the trimmed V and J ends, which lost 4 bases and 2 bases, there was a span of 9 bases. Germline lookup yields CDR1 SGHRS and CDR2 YFSETQ. The CDR3 is 14 amino acids. Here the CDR3 DNA reads TGCGCCAGCAGCCCCGGTACGACTAATGAAAAACTGTTTTTT. Protein: CASSPGTTNEKLFF.